This T cell receptor beta chain was documented in a study of T cells in women clearing cervical HPV infection. In the study overall: Only a few women had HLA typing results available. Findings of the study overall: TRBV6-7 relative abundance averaged roughly 0.099% in cases and approximately 0.15% in controls.

Profiled with immunoSEQ multiplex PCR; TCRdb holds only in-frame clones, not every one. The data show some 30,000 clones, and the top ten clones hold nearly 7%. CDR3 length equals 14 residues. The ends lost 3 bases at V and 7 bases at J; junction bases unmatched: 10. Germline CDR1 DFQATT, CDR2 SNEGSKA (reference sequence). For this clone: The antigen is not known. The missing CDR3 end, 3 residues past where the read stops, is filled in from the germline J gene.

This receptor was identified in a woman between 18 and 70 years old with a cervical HPV16 infection that either progressed to CIN3+ or cleared (not recorded which). Sequencing was performed on blood buffy coat. The chain employs TRBV20-1 and TRBJ1-2; 8 nucleotides align to TRBD1. The CDR3 sequence: CSARGGQGALGYTF. The CDR3 bases that were read are TGCAGTGCTAGGGGTGGGCAGGGGGCGCTTGGC.